This entry features one T cell receptor beta chain sequence. The sample is drawn from a study of OX40 agonist ivuxolimab in advanced cancers. Some clones are missing from TCRdb's copy, which holds only in-frame ones; the method was immunoSEQ multiplex PCR. The data hold about 15,000 clones, with 75% to 90% observed a single time. The CDR3 is 13 residues long. V lost 3 bases and J lost 11, with 16 bases in between. CDR1 is SGHTA and CDR2 is FQGNSA in the germline V gene. The clonotype comes from an adult with an advanced solid tumor such as melanoma, head and neck, liver or kidney cancer. The sample was CD4+ or CD8+ T cells sorted from blood, taken in a trial of the OX40 agonist ivuxolimab. The J gene is TRBJ1-2, the V gene TRBV7-2; no definite D call. The CDR3 sequence: CASSFSQTRVYTF. For the CDR3, the DNA is TGTGCCAGCAGCTTTTCACAGACCCGAGTATACACCTTC.